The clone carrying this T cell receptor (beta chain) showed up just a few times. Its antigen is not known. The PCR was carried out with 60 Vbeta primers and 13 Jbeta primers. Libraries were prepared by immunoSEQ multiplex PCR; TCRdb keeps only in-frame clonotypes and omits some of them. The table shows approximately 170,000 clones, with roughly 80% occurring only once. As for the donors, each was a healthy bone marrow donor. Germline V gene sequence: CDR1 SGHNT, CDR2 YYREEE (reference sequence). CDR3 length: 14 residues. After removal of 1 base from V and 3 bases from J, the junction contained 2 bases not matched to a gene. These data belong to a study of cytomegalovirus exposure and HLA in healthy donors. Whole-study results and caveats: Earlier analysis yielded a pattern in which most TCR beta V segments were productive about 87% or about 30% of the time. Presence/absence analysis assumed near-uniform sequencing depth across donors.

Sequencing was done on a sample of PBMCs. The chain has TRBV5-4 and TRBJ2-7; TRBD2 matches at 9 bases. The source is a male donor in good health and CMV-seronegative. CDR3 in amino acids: CASSLSGGHYEQYF. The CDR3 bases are TGTGCCAGCAGCTTGAGCGGGGGGCACTACGAGCAGTACTTC.